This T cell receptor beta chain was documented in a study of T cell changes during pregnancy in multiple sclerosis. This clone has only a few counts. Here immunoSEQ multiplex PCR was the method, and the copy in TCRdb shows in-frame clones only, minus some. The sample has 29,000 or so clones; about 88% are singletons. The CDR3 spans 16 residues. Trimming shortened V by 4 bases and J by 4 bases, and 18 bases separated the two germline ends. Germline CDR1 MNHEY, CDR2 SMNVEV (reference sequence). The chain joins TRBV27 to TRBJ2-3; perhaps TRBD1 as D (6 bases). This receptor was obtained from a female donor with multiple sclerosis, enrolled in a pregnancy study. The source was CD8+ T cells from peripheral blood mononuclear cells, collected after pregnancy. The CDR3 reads CASSSPGQQASDTQYF. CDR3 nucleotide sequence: TGTGCCAGCAGTTCCCCTGGACAGCAAGCGTCAGATACGCAGTATTTT.